The rows below give T cell receptor beta chains drawn from one sample of a study of T cells of healthy individuals. TCRdb independently ran MiXCR on the 5' RACE reads; one entry per CDR3 protein. The repertoire holds 60,000 to 80,000 distinct CDR3 sequences, with roughly 16% as singletons. The receptors derive from a human donor in good health. Each CDR3 is given with its conserved first and last residue. D genes are given only for firm matches. Only some rows state a clone size, as once, few, many or a class for expanded clones.

J,size,V,D,CDR3,DNA
TRBJ2-7,few,TRBV5-1,.,CASTPTVVNYEQYF,TGCGCCAGCACCCCGACAGTAGTGAACTACGAGCAGTACTTC
TRBJ2-1,many,TRBV10-3,TRBD1,CAISESGQGASTNTYNEQFF,TGTGCCATCAGTGAGTCGGGACAGGGGGCTTCTACGAACACCTACAATGAGCAGTTCTTC
TRBJ1-2,.,TRBV28,.,CASSPGLLTALNGYTF,TGTGCCAGCAGCCCAGGGTTGCTTACGGCCTTGAATGGCTACACCTTC
TRBJ2-1,.,TRBV28,.,CASNRYGQGSYNEQFF,TGTGCCAGCAACAGGTATGGGCAGGGGTCCTACAATGAGCAGTTCTTC
TRBJ2-5,many,TRBV4-1,TRBD1,CASSLRQGWGETQYF,TGCGCCAGCAGCCTACGACAGGGCTGGGGAGAGACCCAGTACTTC
TRBJ2-1,few,TRBV5-1,TRBD1,CASSFGQGGNEQFF,TGCGCCAGCAGCTTCGGACAGGGAGGCAATGAGCAGTTCTTC
TRBJ2-1,many,TRBV5-6,.,CASSLAGEQFF,TGTGCCAGCAGCTTGGCGGGTGAGCAGTTCTTC
TRBJ2-7,many,TRBV9,.,CASSVETGSYEQYF,TGTGCCAGCAGCGTTGAGACAGGCTCCTACGAGCAGTACTTC
TRBJ2-1,few,TRBV7-9,.,CASSLDSTRYNEQFF,TGTGCCAGCAGCTTGGACTCGACTAGGTACAATGAGCAGTTCTTC
TRBJ1-2,.,TRBV20-1,TRBD1,CSARPTGQVLNYGYTF,TGCAGTGCTAGACCAACAGGACAGGTTCTAAACTATGGCTACACCTTC
TRBJ2-7,many,TRBV9,.,CASSVDPSGRDEQYF,TGTGCCAGCAGCGTAGACCCCTCCGGTAGGGACGAGCAGTACTTC
TRBJ2-1,many,TRBV29-1,.,CSPRSSYNEQFF,TGCAGCCCTCGCTCCTCCTACAATGAGCAGTTCTTC
TRBJ2-4,.,TRBV28,.,CASSTGGLNIQYF,TGTGCCAGCAGTACAGGAGGATTAAACATTCAGTACTTC
TRBJ2-5,.,TRBV20-1,.,CSAEGGAETQYF,TGCAGTGCCGAGGGTGGGGCGGAGACCCAGTACTTC
TRBJ2-7,few,TRBV28,.,CASNFPGRNYEQYF,TGTGCCAGCAACTTTCCAGGGAGAAACTACGAGCAGTACTTC
TRBJ2-7,.,TRBV20-1,TRBD1,CSARGQGPLYEQYF,TGCAGTGCTAGAGGACAGGGTCCCCTATACGAGCAGTACTTC
TRBJ2-1,.,TRBV28,TRBD2,CASHRGGTHNEQFF,TGTGCCAGTCACCGGGGGGGCACCCACAATGAGCAGTTCTTC
TRBJ2-3,few,TRBV11-2,TRBD2,CASSFSGRASSTDTQYF,TGTGCCAGCAGCTTCTCGGGGAGGGCTTCTAGCACAGATACGCAGTATTTT
TRBJ2-5,many,TRBV12-3/TRBV12-4,.,CASSRRNQETQYF,TGTGCCAGCAGCCGACGCAACCAAGAGACCCAGTACTTC
TRBJ2-7,few,TRBV2,TRBD2,CASSKETSSYEQYF,TGTGCCAGCAGCAAGGAGACTAGCAGCTACGAGCAGTACTTC
TRBJ2-3,many,TRBV4-2,.,CASSQENAEADTQYF,TGTGCCAGCAGCCAAGAGAACGCCGAGGCAGATACGCAGTATTTT
TRBJ2-7,many,TRBV20-1,.,CSTNPTNQPRDEQYF,TGCAGTACAAACCCCACCAACCAGCCCCGGGACGAGCAGTACTTC
TRBJ2-7,many,TRBV20-1,TRBD2,CSASRGLARSSYEQYF,TGCAGTGCTAGTAGGGGACTAGCGAGGAGCTCCTACGAGCAGTACTTC
TRBJ1-2,many,TRBV6-6,.,CAHGPGAHKGYTF,TGTGCCCACGGGCCAGGGGCGCATAAGGGCTACACCTTC
TRBJ2-3,many,TRBV5-4,TRBD1,CASRAGTGGADTQYF,TGTGCCAGCAGGGCCGGGACAGGGGGCGCAGATACGCAGTATTTT
TRBJ2-5,.,TRBV2,TRBD2,CASRGLAGGQETQYF,TGTGCCAGCAGGGGACTAGCGGGAGGTCAAGAGACCCAGTACTTC
TRBJ2-3,medium-sized,TRBV27,.,CASSLLGTDTQYF,TGTGCCAGCAGTTTATTGGGCACAGATACGCAGTATTTT
TRBJ2-3,many,TRBV29-1,TRBD2,CSVETGRGGLNTQYF,TGCAGCGTTGAGACGGGGCGGGGGGGCCTGAATACGCAGTATTTT
TRBJ1-5,many,TRBV4-2,.,CASSQVSGDSNQPQHF,TGTGCCAGCAGCCAAGTTTCGGGAGATAGCAATCAGCCCCAGCATTTT
TRBJ2-1,.,TRBV20-1,.,CSARDLGLTDDEQFF,TGCAGTGCTAGAGACCTCGGACTAACGGATGATGAGCAGTTCTTC
TRBJ2-1,many,TRBV7-9,TRBD2,CASSLASGVGSEQFF,TGTGCCAGCAGCTTAGCGAGCGGGGTCGGTAGTGAGCAGTTCTTC
TRBJ2-1,.,TRBV4-1,.,CASSQDVGPRDEQFF,TGCGCCAGCAGCCAAGATGTCGGCCCACGGGATGAGCAGTTCTTC
TRBJ2-3,many,TRBV9,.,CASSVGGFTDTQYF,TGTGCCAGCAGCGTAGGCGGTTTTACAGATACGCAGTATTTT
TRBJ2-5,.,TRBV25-1,.,CASSSSRQETQYF,TGTGCCAGCAGTTCCAGCAGGCAAGAGACCCAGTACTTC
TRBJ1-1,many,TRBV29-1,.,CSVDSGAMNTEAFF,TGCAGCGTGGATTCCGGGGCCATGAACACTGAAGCTTTCTTT
TRBJ2-1,.,TRBV7-6,.,CASSREGSREQFF,TGTGCCAGCAGTCGCGAAGGAAGTAGGGAGCAGTTCTTC
TRBJ2-7,many,TRBV5-4,.,CASSSPGTDYEQYF,TGTGCCAGCAGCTCCCCCGGGACGGACTACGAGCAGTACTTC